The sequence of this T cell receptor beta chain was determined in a study of cytomegalovirus exposure and HLA in healthy donors. Study outcomes and limitations: Several of the most significant clusters appeared linked to common viral pathogens, based on a later analysis.

Trimming at V came to 1 base and at J to 6 bases, leaving 7 bases not matched to a gene. From germline, CDR1 is SGHNT and CDR2 YYREEE (reference sequence). This CDR3 contains 16 residues. Worth noting for this clone: What it binds is unknown.

The PCR used 60 Vbeta and 13 Jbeta primers. Some clones are missing from TCRdb's copy, which holds only in-frame ones; the method was immunoSEQ multiplex PCR. The sample lists about 92,000 clones, 65% to 80% seen once, with 16% in the top ten. The gene calls are TRBV5-4 and TRBJ2-2; 9 positions match TRBD2. The sequence derives from a woman under 30 in good health and CMV-seropositive. Sequencing input: PBMCs. The CDR3 nucleotides read TGTGCCAGCAGCTTGTCAGGCGGGGGGGCCGCCGGGGAGCTGTTTTTT. Encoded protein: CASSLSGGGAAGELFF.